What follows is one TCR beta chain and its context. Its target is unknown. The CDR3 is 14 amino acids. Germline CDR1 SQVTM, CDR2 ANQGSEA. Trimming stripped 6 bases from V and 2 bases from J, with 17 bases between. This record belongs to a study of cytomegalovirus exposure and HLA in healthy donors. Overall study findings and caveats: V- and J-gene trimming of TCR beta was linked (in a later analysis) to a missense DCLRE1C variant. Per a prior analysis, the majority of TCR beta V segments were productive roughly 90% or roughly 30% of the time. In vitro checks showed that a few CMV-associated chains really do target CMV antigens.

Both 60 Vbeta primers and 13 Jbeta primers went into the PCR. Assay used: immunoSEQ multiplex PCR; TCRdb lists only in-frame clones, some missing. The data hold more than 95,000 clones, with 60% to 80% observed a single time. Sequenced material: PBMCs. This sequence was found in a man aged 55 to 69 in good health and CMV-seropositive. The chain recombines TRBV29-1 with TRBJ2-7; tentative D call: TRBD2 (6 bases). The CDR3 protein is CSVAGNRPPYEQYF. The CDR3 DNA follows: TGCAGCGTCGCGGGGAACAGGCCCCCCTACGAGCAGTACTTC.